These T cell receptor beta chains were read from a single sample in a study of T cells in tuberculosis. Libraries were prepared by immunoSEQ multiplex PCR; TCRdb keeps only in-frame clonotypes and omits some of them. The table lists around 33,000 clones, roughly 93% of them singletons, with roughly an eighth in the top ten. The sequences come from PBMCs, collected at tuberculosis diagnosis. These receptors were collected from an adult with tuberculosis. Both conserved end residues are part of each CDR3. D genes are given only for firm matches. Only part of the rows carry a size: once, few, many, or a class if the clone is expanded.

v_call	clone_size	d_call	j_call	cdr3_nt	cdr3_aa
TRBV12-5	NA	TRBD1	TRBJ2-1	TGTGCTAGTGGTTCCCCGGGACAGTCTTTTAATGAGCAGTTCTTC	CASGSPGQSFNEQFF
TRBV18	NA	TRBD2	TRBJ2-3	TGTGCCAGCTCACCTCTAGCGGGCCCTTTCACAGATACGCAGTATTTT	CASSPLAGPFTDTQYF
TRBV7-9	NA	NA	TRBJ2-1	TGTGCCAGCACCGGTGTCGGGGACTCCGATGAGCAGTTCTTC	CASTGVGDSDEQFF
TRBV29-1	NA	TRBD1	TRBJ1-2	TGCAGCGTGCCTGACAGGGGGCAGGGCTATGGCTACACCTTC	CSVPDRGQGYGYTF
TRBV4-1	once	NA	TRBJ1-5	TGCGCCAGCAGCGTACAGGGAGATCAGCCCCAGCATTTT	CASSVQGDQPQHF
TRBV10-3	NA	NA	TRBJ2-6	TGTGCCATCAGTGAACTCGGGGTGGGGAGCTCTGGGGCCAACGTCCTGACTTTC	CAISELGVGSSGANVLTF
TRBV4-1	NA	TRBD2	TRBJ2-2	TGCGCCAGCAGCCAAGATATGACAAGCGGGAATATAGGCTCCGGGGAGCTGTTTTTT	CASSQDMTSGNIGSGELFF
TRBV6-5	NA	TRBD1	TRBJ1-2	TGTGCCAGCAGTTACTCGGCGACAGGGGGCGGCTATGGCTACACCTTC	CASSYSATGGGYGYTF
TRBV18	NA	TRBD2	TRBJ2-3	TGTGCCAGCTCACCAAGGACTAGCGGTTACACAGATACGCAGTATTTT	CASSPRTSGYTDTQYF
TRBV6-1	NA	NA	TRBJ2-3	TGTGCCAGCAGTGAAGCGCGGCAGCAGTATAGAGCGGCCACAGATACGCAGTATTTT	CASSEARQQYRAATDTQYF
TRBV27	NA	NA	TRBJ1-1	TGTGCCAGCAGTTTATCGGCGGGAGGCTTCGGTGAAGCTTTCTTT	CASSLSAGGFGEAFF
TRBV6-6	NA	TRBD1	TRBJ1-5	TGTGCCAGCAGTTCCGGGACAGGGGTTTTACAGCCCCAGCATTTT	CASSSGTGVLQPQHF
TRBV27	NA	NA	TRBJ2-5	TGTGCCACCCGGACAGTGGAGACCCAGTACTTC	CATRTVETQYF
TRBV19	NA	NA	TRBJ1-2	TGTGCCAGTAGTTCGGGCGCGGAGGGCTTGGGCTACACCTTC	CASSSGAEGLGYTF
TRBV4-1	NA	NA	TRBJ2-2	TGCGCCAGCAGCCAAGGAGGACAGGGAGGGACCGGGGAGCTGTTTTTT	CASSQGGQGGTGELFF
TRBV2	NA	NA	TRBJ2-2	TGTGCCAGCAGATCCGAGGGGGGGGACTCGACGAACACCGGGGAGCTGTTTTTT	CASRSEGGDSTNTGELFF
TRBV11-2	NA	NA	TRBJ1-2	TGTGCCAGCAGGCAAGGGGGAGGCTACACCTTC	CASRQGGGYTF
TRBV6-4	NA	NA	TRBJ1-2	TGTGCCAGCAGCCGGTGCGGGGGGGGGTATGGCTACACCTTC	CASSRCGGGYGYTF
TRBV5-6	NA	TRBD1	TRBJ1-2	TGTGCCAGCAGCTTGGGGACAGGCGGTAATGGCTACACCTTC	CASSLGTGGNGYTF
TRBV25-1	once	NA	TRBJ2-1	TGTGCCAGCAGGGGGAGCGGTAACAATGAGCAGTTCTTC	CASRGSGNNEQFF
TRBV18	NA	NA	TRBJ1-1	TGTGCCAGCTCACCGCCGGGGGTGAGGAACACTGAAGCTTTCTTT	CASSPPGVRNTEAFF
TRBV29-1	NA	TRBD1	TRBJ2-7	TGCAGCGGGGGACAGGGACTTACCTACGAGCAGTACTTC	CSGGQGLTYEQYF
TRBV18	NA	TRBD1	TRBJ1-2	TGTGCCAGCTCACCTATCCACGGGACAGCGGCCTCCTATGGCTACACCTTC	CASSPIHGTAASYGYTF
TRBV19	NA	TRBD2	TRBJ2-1	TGTGCCAGTAGTAGGCGGGGTATAGCGGGAGCCTACAATGAGCAGTTCTTC	CASSRRGIAGAYNEQFF
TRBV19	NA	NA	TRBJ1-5	TGTGCCAGTAGTTTCATTAATCAGCCCCAGCATTTT	CASSFINQPQHF
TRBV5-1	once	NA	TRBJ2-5	TGCGCCAGCAGACGACAGGTTTCACAAGAGACCCAGTACTTC	CASRRQVSQETQYF
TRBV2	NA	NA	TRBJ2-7	TGTGCCAGCAAGGCGGGACCCAATTCCTACGAGCAGTACTTC	CASKAGPNSYEQYF
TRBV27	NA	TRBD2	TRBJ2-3	TGTGGGTCCCGGCGGGAGGGCCTGGATACGCAGTATTTT	CGSRREGLDTQYF
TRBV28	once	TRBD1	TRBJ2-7	TGTGCCACCTTGGGAAAGGGGGCTTCCTTCTACGAGCAGTACTTC	CATLGKGASFYEQYF
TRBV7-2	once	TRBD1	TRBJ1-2	TGTGCCAGCAGCTTGGTAGGGACAGGGGGCGATGGCTACACCTTC	CASSLVGTGGDGYTF
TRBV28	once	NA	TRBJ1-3	TGTGCCAGCAGTACCCGACAGGTACTAAACACCATATATTTT	CASSTRQVLNTIYF
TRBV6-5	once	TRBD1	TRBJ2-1	TGTGCCAGCACGGAAAGGGGGCCTTACAATGAGCAGTTCTTC	CASTERGPYNEQFF
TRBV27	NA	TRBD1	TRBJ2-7	TGTGCCAGCAGACCGACAGGGACCAACGAGCAGTACTTC	CASRPTGTNEQYF
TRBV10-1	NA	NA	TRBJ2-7	TGCGCCAGCAGTCAAGCGGGCGAGCAGTACTTC	CASSQAGEQYF
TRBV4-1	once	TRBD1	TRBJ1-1	TGCGCCAGCAGGGACAGGGGAATGAACACTGAAGCTTTCTTT	CASRDRGMNTEAFF
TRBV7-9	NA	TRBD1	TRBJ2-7	TGTGCCAGCAGCTTAACCCGACAGGGGGACTCCTACGAGCAGTACTTC	CASSLTRQGDSYEQYF
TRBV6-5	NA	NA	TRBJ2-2	TGTGCCAGCAGTTATGGGTGGGAGGAAGGCGGGGAGCTGTTTTTT	CASSYGWEEGGELFF